This TCR beta chain was captured in a study of blood T cell repertoires in COVID-19. On the study more broadly: Sites across the United States, Italy and Spain contributed samples from acute and convalescent COVID-19.

From germline, CDR1 is SGHNT and CDR2 YYREEE (reference sequence). The junction had 17 bases not matched to a gene; V was cut back by 4 bases and J by 6 bases. The CDR3 contains 17 residues. Profiling relied on immunoSEQ multiplex PCR, and the TCRdb table lists in-frame clones only, not all of them. The sample shows roughly 230,000 clones, 80% to 85% of them seen only once. Sequences were obtained from peripheral blood. This clonotype was obtained from an elderly woman with COVID-19, enrolled during active disease. The chain employs TRBV5-4 and TRBJ1-2; 8 bases align to TRBD1. The CDR3 loop is CASSRTGGPLDRNGYTF. CDR3 sequence (DNA): TGTGCCAGCAGCCGAACAGGGGGGCCATTAGATAGAAATGGCTACACCTTC.